The 25 T cell receptor beta chains below were found in one sample sequenced in a study of response to subunit inactivated influenza vaccine. TCRdb independently ran MiXCR on the RT-PCR reads; one entry per CDR3 protein. The sample yields hundreds of thousands of distinct CDR3 sequences, roughly 14% seen once. This specimen was PBMCs from blood, taken 14 days before vaccination. All receptors come from a man in his fifties who received an inactivated influenza vaccine.

This clonotype was counted at least ten times. The chain employs TRBV7-9 and TRBJ2-7, with D unclear. Trimming removed 8 bases from V and 3 bases from J, with 14 bases in between. The CDR3 has 13 residues. Germline lookup yields CDR1 SEHNR and CDR2 FQNEAQ (reference sequence). The CDR3 bases are TGTGCCAGCGGTCGTGAGGTCTACTACGAGCAGTACTTC. It translates to CASGREVYYEQYF.

The table lists this clonotype with a few counts. The genes are TRBV20-1 and TRBJ2-1; D possibly corresponds to TRBD2 (5 bases). The CDR3 consists of 15 residues. CDR1 and CDR2 from the germline V gene are DFQATT and SNEGSKA (reference sequence). V dropped 7 bases and J dropped 2 bases, with 18 bases sitting between them. CDR3 sequence: CSGGPGLNAYNEQFF. CDR3 coding DNA: TGCAGTGGAGGACCCGGACTCAATGCCTACAATGAGCAGTTCTTC.

The rearrangement uses TRBV4-3 and TRBJ1-3, with TRBD1 as a possible D gene (5 bases). The V and J ends lost 6 bases and 0 bases respectively, with 15 bases between them. The CDR3 covers 16 residues. The germline CDR1 and CDR2 sequences are LGHNA and YSLEER. The CDR3 region is CASSWQGQSSGNTIYF. The CDR3 coding sequence is TGCGCCAGCAGTTGGCAGGGTCAGAGCTCTGGAAACACCATATATTTT.

The chain employs TRBV20-1 and TRBJ1-4, with TRBD1 matching 7 bases. V was clipped by 4 bases and J by 4 bases; unmatched bases: 12. Germline V lookup: CDR1 DFQATT, CDR2 SNEGSKA (reference sequence). The CDR3 covers 16 residues. CDR3 region: CSATTGAKVHNEKLFF. Written as DNA, the CDR3 is TGCAGTGCTACCACAGGGGCAAAAGTTCATAATGAAAAACTGTTTTTT.

This clonotype showed up just a few times. The chain is built from TRBV27 and TRBJ2-2; 9 nucleotides line up with TRBD2. Germline V gene lookup returns CDR1 MNHEY and CDR2 SMNVEV (reference sequence). The CDR3 is 14 amino acids. J was trimmed by 6 bases and V by 5 bases; bases with no gene match: 4. CDR3 loop: CASSPGTSSGELFF. The CDR3 coding sequence is TGTGCCAGCAGTCCCGGGACTAGCTCCGGGGAGCTGTTTTTT.

This chain connects TRBV25-1 to TRBJ1-5, with D perhaps matching TRBD1 (5 bases). The germline gives CDR1 MGHDK, CDR2 SYGVNS. The CDR3 is 12 residues long. The ends were cut back, 6 bases at V and 5 bases at J, with 8 bases in the middle. The CDR3 reads CASSRGDQPQHF. The CDR3 coding sequence is TGTGCCAGCAGCAGAGGGGATCAGCCCCAGCATTTT.

The sample holds a few counts of this clonotype. V and J are TRBV12-3 or TRBV12-4 and TRBJ2-2; perhaps TRBD2 as D (6 bases). V lost 5 bases and J lost 3, with 10 bases in between. The CDR3 runs to 14 residues. The CDR3 DNA follows: TGTGCCAGCAGTCAAGGGACTTACACCGGGGAGCTGTTTTTT. Amino acid sequence: CASSQGTYTGELFF.

J is TRBJ2-7 and V is TRBV28; D might be TRBD1 (5 bases). V lost 6 bases, J lost 8 bases, and 11 bases lay in between. Germline values: CDR1 MDHEN, CDR2 SYDVKM. The CDR3 covers 11 residues. Here the CDR3 reads CASSLTVKQYF. The CDR3 coding sequence is TGTGCCAGCAGCCTGACAGTCAAGCAGTACTTC.

This chain uses TRBV4-2 with TRBJ2-7, with a possible D match to TRBD1 (5 bases). Germline V lookup: CDR1 LGHNA, CDR2 YNFKEQ. The CDR3 has 16 residues. V was trimmed by 0 bases and J by 4 bases, leaving 16 bases between them. The DNA of the CDR3 is TGTGCCAGCAGCCAAGATGCCCAGGGTGGCCTTTACGAGCAGTACTTC. This gives the protein CASSQDAQGGLYEQYF.

This rearrangement joins TRBV2 to TRBJ1-2; D is undetermined. The length of the CDR3 is 12 residues. V dropped 5 bases and J dropped 6 bases, with 10 bases sitting between them. Germline V gene lookup returns CDR1 SNHLY and CDR2 FYNNEI. The CDR3 DNA is TGTGCCAGCAGTACACTCCGGGATGGCTACACCTTC. Translation: CASSTLRDGYTF. Complete variable domain (other parts from reference TRBV2 and TRBJ1-2): EPEVTQTPSHQVTQMGQEVILRCVPISNHLYFYWYRQILGQKVEFLVSFYNNEISEKSEIFDDQFSVERPDGSNFTLKIRSTKLEDSAMYFCASSTLRDGYTFGSGTRLTVV.

This clonotype was observed a few times. V usage is TRBV5-1 and J usage is TRBJ2-1, with TRBD2 matching 9 bases. The CDR3 length is 19 residues. Germline values: CDR1 SGHRS, CDR2 YFSETQ. V shed 0 bases, J shed 9 bases, and the junction held 19 bases outside the gene matches. The DNA for the CDR3 is TGCGCCAGCAGCTTGGCTGGGACTAGCAGCGCCATGATCAGTTTTGAGCAGTTCTTC. It codes for CASSLAGTSSAMISFEQFF. Filled out from reference TRBV5-1 and TRBJ2-1, the complete variable domain reads KAGVTQTPRYLIKTRGQQVTLSCSPISGHRSVSWYQQTPGQGLQFLFEYFSETQRNKGNFPGRFSGRQFSNSRSEMNVSTLELGDSALYLCASSLAGTSSAMISFEQFFGPGTRLTVL.

As concerns this clonotype: This CDR3 is missing its conserved last phenylalanine or tryptophan, likely due to a read error. This chain joins TRBV4-3 and TRBJ2-7, with a tentative D call TRBD2 (6 bases). Deletions cut 0 bases from V and 1 base from J, with 10 bases between. Germline CDR1 is LGHNA and CDR2 is YSLEER. CDR3 length: 15 amino acids. The CDR3 is CASSQDAGRSYEQYL. Here the CDR3 DNA reads TGCGCCAGCAGCCAAGACGCGGGGCGGTCCTACGAGCAGTACCTC.

Here the CDR3 reads CASSLREGGYTEAFF. The CDR3 region has the DNA TGTGCCAGCAGCTTAAGGGAAGGGGGTTACACTGAAGCTTTCTTT. The gene calls are TRBV11-1 and TRBJ1-1, with a weak D call TRBD1 (6 bases). This CDR3 contains 15 residues. The ends were cut back, 2 bases at V and 3 bases at J, with 13 bases in the middle. Germline V CDR1 and CDR2: SGHAT, FQDESV (reference sequence).

There are many counts of this clonotype. The chain is built from TRBV20-1 and TRBJ2-3, with D possibly being TRBD2 (6 bases). The CDR3 has 14 amino acids. Germline V gives CDR1 DFQATT, CDR2 SNEGSKA (reference sequence). The V end lost 6 bases, the J end lost 2 bases, and 15 bases lay between the germline ends. The CDR3 spells CSAPPAGTTDTQYF. CDR3 DNA sequence: TGCAGTGCCCCCCCGGCGGGAACCACAGATACGCAGTATTTT.

J is TRBJ2-1 and V is TRBV28; 9 nucleotides align to TRBD2. With V trimmed by 4 bases and J by 2 bases, 9 bases remained unmatched. Germline loops: CDR1 MDHEN, CDR2 SYDVKM. This CDR3 is built from 17 residues. Here the CDR3 DNA reads TGTGCCAGCAGTTCCCTAGGACTAGCGATCACCTACAATGAGCAGTTCTTC. This encodes CASSSLGLAITYNEQFF.

This clonotype was found many times. The chain joins TRBV6-2 or TRBV6-3 to TRBJ1-1, with a tentative D call TRBD1 (5 bases). The germline V gene encodes CDR1 MNHEY and CDR2 SVGEGT. V was cut by 6 bases and J by 3 bases, with 8 bases left in between. The CDR3 is made up of 12 amino acids. As DNA, the CDR3 is TGTGCCAGCAGCCGGGGGTACACTGAAGCTTTCTTT. The encoded protein is CASSRGYTEAFF.

The CDR3 sequence is CASSTSSGRRDGELFF. CDR3 coding DNA: TGCGCCAGCAGCACGTCAAGCGGGAGAAGGGACGGGGAGCTGTTTTTT. The chain joins TRBV5-1 to TRBJ2-2, with 8 positions matching TRBD2. The V gene end was trimmed by 4 bases and the J gene end by 7 bases; junction bases not matched to a gene: 12. Germline V gene data show CDR1 as SGHRS and CDR2 as YFSETQ. The CDR3 extends over 16 amino acids.

The J gene is TRBJ2-7, the V gene TRBV5-1; TRBD1 aligns across 8 bases. CDR1 and CDR2 from the germline V gene are SGHRS and YFSETQ. The CDR3 contains 14 residues. With V trimmed by 0 bases and J by 5 bases, 4 bases remained unmatched. The CDR3 nucleotides are TGCGCCAGCAGCTTGGGGACAGGGATCGACGAGCAGTACTTC. As protein: CASSLGTGIDEQYF. Variable domain in full (rest from reference TRBV5-1 and TRBJ2-7): KAGVTQTPRYLIKTRGQQVTLSCSPISGHRSVSWYQQTPGQGLQFLFEYFSETQRNKGNFPGRFSGRQFSNSRSEMNVSTLELGDSALYLCASSLGTGIDEQYFGPGTRLTVT.

J is TRBJ2-7 and V is TRBV7-2; TRBD1 matches at 8 bases. CDR3 length: 15 amino acids. V was clipped by 5 bases and J by 3 bases; unmatched bases: 9. Germline CDR1 SGHTA, CDR2 FQGNSA. As DNA, the CDR3 is TGTGCCAGCAGCCGGACAGGGTGGGTTGACTACGAGCAGTACTTC. It is translated as CASSRTGWVDYEQYF.

In this sample, this clonotype turned up a few times. The chain couples TRBV12-3 or TRBV12-4 to TRBJ2-5; the match to TRBD1 covers 7 bases. V was pared by 6 bases and J by 2 bases, with 3 bases of the junction left unmatched. The CDR3 runs to 13 residues. CDR3 loop: CASSVTGQETQYF. The CDR3 DNA reads TGTGCCAGCAGCGTGACAGGGCAAGAGACCCAGTACTTC.

This sequence joins TRBV28 and TRBJ2-4, with 11 bases identical to TRBD2. V was pared by 5 bases and J by 0 bases, with 6 bases of the junction left unmatched. Looked up from germline, CDR1 is MDHEN and CDR2 is SYDVKM. The CDR3 covers 17 residues. The CDR3 DNA sequence: TGTGCCAGCAGTCCCTGGACTAGCGGGTTAGCCAAAAACATTCAGTACTTC. Translation: CASSPWTSGLAKNIQYF.

This clonotype has only a few counts. The J gene is TRBJ1-5, the V gene TRBV6-5, with D uncertain. The CDR3 spans 13 residues. Trimming took 4 bases from V and 3 from J, leaving 7 bases between them. Germline values: CDR1 MNHEY, CDR2 SVGAGI. The chain's CDR3 is CASSSTANQPQHF. In DNA form, the CDR3 reads TGTGCCAGCAGTTCTACAGCCAATCAGCCCCAGCATTTT.

This clonotype turned up a few times. The rearrangement joins TRBV6-1 to TRBJ2-7; D unclear. V was shortened by 8 bases and J by 0 bases, with 11 bases between the two germline ends. There are 13 residues in the CDR3. The germline gives CDR1 MNHNS, CDR2 SASEGT. The CDR3 sequence: CASRSPSSYEQYF. CDR3 DNA: TGTGCCAGCCGAAGCCCCAGCTCCTACGAGCAGTACTTC.

The chain employs TRBV10-3 and TRBJ2-7; 7 bases fit TRBD1. CDR1 and CDR2 from the germline V gene are ENHRY and SYGVKD. This CDR3 comprises 15 residues. Unmatched junction bases numbered 4, after V lost 2 bases and J lost 0 bases. CDR3 DNA sequence: TGTGCCATCAGTGAGGGGCCAGGGGGCTCCTACGAGCAGTACTTC. Its protein is CAISEGPGGSYEQYF.

V is TRBV28 and J is TRBJ2-5; TRBD2 is a possible D gene (6 bases). Trimming stripped 7 bases from V and 5 bases from J, with 20 bases between. The CDR3 consists of 15 residues. Germline V gives CDR1 MDHEN, CDR2 SYDVKM. The CDR3 spells CASTTRAGGRETQYF. The CDR3 DNA is TGTGCCAGCACTACACGGGCCGGGGGACGGGAGACCCAGTACTTC.